This TCR beta chain was sequenced in a study of PD-1 blockade in mismatch repair-deficient tumors. The study's findings and limits: Tumor-resident clones, often absent from pretreatment blood, expanded after pembrolizumab and then contracted.

Remarks on this clone: The antigen remains unidentified.

The CDR3 has 12 amino acids. Trimming stripped 8 bases from V and 1 base from J, with 12 bases between. From germline, CDR1 is GTSNPN and CDR2 SVGIG (reference sequence). The time point here: 10-day in vitro stimulation with candidate neoantigen peptide 4. An identically run culture lacking peptide was the fold-change baseline. Sequencing used immunoSEQ multiplex PCR; TCRdb keeps in-frame clones, though not all of them. The sample contains approximately 13,000 clones, under 90% of which appear only once. The sequenced sample was cells cultured in vitro, obtained from a patient treated with pembrolizumab. This sequence was found in an adult with mismatch repair-deficient cancer. The chain employs TRBV30 and TRBJ2-7, with D perhaps TRBD1 or TRBD2 (6 bases each). This chain's CDR3 is CAIIGGSYEQYF. In DNA form, the CDR3 reads TGTGCCATAATAGGGGGGTCCTACGAGCAGTACTTC. The whole variable domain, remainder taken from reference TRBV30 and TRBJ2-7, is SQTIHQWPATLVQPVGSPLSLECTVEGTSNPNLYWYRQAAGRGLQLLFYSVGIGQISSEVPQNLSASRPQDRQFILSSKKLLLSDSGFYLCAIIGGSYEQYFGPGTRLTVT.